These 10 T cell receptor beta chains came from one sample sequenced in a study of identifying expanded T cells in peripheral blood. Clones were sequenced by immunoSEQ multiplex PCR, and TCRdb holds only the in-frame ones, with some missing. The data show some 93,000 clones, roughly 90% seen once. Material: blood. These receptors all stem from a person aged 18 to 70 in good health.

This clone was seen a handful of times. The chain uses TRBV6-5 and TRBJ1-3, with D uncertain. Germline CDR1 reads MNHEY; CDR2 reads SVGAGI. This CDR3 comprises 15 residues. Deletions cut 4 bases from V and 1 base from J, with 11 bases between. The CDR3 region has the DNA TGTGCCAGCAGTTCACCGCAAGCTTCTGGAAACACCATATATTTT. Its translation: CASSSPQASGNTIYF.

The chain has TRBV21-1 and TRBJ1-4. TRBV21-1 is shown as a pseudogene. The CDR3 is 16 amino acids. CDR3 amino acids: CASSKASGTGNEKLFF. CDR3 nucleotide sequence: TGTGCCAGCAGCAAAGCATCCGGGACGGGTAATGAAAAACTGTTTTTT.

This chain joins TRBV19 and TRBJ1-4; no clear D gene. The germline V gene has CDR1 LNHDA and CDR2 SQIVND (reference sequence). V was cut by 6 bases and J by 5 bases, with 10 bases left in between. CDR3 length: 13 amino acids. CDR3 sequence (DNA): TGTGCCAGTAGCCGAGTACAAAATGAAAAACTGTTTTTT. Protein: CASSRVQNEKLFF.

The chain employs TRBV15 and TRBJ2-5; D may be TRBD1 (6 bases). CDR3 length: 17 residues. Germline V CDR1 and CDR2: LNHNV, YYDKDF (reference sequence). V was trimmed by 1 base and J by 0 bases, leaving 15 bases between them. CDR3 bases: TGTGCCACCAGCAGAGCTGGGACATACAAGTACCAAGAGACCCAGTACTTC. Its translation is CATSRAGTYKYQETQYF.

V is TRBV6-4 and J is TRBJ2-3; maybe TRBD2 (7 bases). The CDR3 sequence is 15 residues long. The V and J ends lost 3 bases and 1 base respectively, with 11 bases between them. The germline V gene has CDR1 MRHNA and CDR2 SNTAGT. The CDR3 DNA is TGTGCCAGCAGTGAGAGGGGGGGTGGCACAGATACGCAGTATTTT. Protein product: CASSERGGGTDTQYF.

The rearrangement uses TRBV5-4 and TRBJ1-4; 7 bases line up with TRBD1. The J segment lost 0 bases and the V segment lost 3 bases, leaving 11 bases of the junction unmatched. Germline V gene sequence: CDR1 SGHNT, CDR2 YYREEE (reference sequence). The CDR3 is made up of 18 amino acids. The CDR3: CASSSGGAGGATNEKLFF. The CDR3 coding sequence is TGTGCCAGCAGCTCTGGCGGGGCAGGGGGTGCAACTAATGAAAAACTGTTTTTT. Full variable domain (outside the CDR3, taken from reference TRBV5-4 and TRBJ1-4): ETGVTQSPTHLIKTRGQQVTLRCSSQSGHNTVSWYQQALGQGPQFIFQYYREEENGRGNFPPRFSGLQFPNYSSELNVNALELDDSALYLCASSSGGAGGATNEKLFFGSGTQLSVL.

The chain employs TRBV15 and TRBJ2-2; 7 nucleotides line up with TRBD1. The germline V gene has CDR1 LNHNV and CDR2 YYDKDF (reference sequence). V shed 5 bases and J 3 bases; nucleotides not matched to a gene: 3. The CDR3 is 14 residues long. CDR3 loop: CATSPQGHTGELFF. The CDR3 nucleotides read TGTGCCACCAGCCCACAGGGGCACACCGGGGAGCTGTTTTTT.

This chain joins TRBV9 and TRBJ2-2; D call uncertain. This CDR3 contains 13 residues. The V gene lost 0 bases and the J gene lost 7 bases, with 7 bases spanning the gap. Germline V gene lookup returns CDR1 SGDLS and CDR2 YYNGEE. CDR3 amino acids: CASSVDSGGELFF. Here the CDR3 DNA reads TGTGCCAGCAGCGTAGATTCGGGCGGGGAGCTGTTTTTT.

This chain uses TRBV12-5 with TRBJ2-2; 11 bases agree with TRBD1. Trimming removed 7 bases from V and 6 bases from J; junction bases left unmatched: 19. This CDR3 has 19 residues. Per germline, CDR1 LGHNT and CDR2 FRNRAP. CDR3 nucleotide sequence: TGTGCTAGTGCCATCCAGCAGGTGTGGGGACAGGGGGTGGCCGGGGAGCTGTTTTTT. This translates into CASAIQQVWGQGVAGELFF. Combining the CDR3 with reference TRBV12-5 and TRBJ2-2 gives the whole variable domain DARVTQTPRHKVTEMGQEVTMRCQPILGHNTVFWYRQTMMQGLELLAYFRNRAPLDDSGMPKDRFSAEMPDATLATLKIQPSEPRDSAVYFCASAIQQVWGQGVAGELFFGEGSRLTVL.

The V gene is TRBV7-9, the J gene TRBJ2-1; 11 bases fit TRBD2. Trimming cost V 5 bases and J 5 bases; bases outside gene matches: 8. The CDR3 totals 16 residues. CDR1 SEHNR and CDR2 FQNEAQ come from the germline V gene (reference sequence). CDR3 loop: CASSIRTSGRDNEQFF. The CDR3 nucleotides read TGTGCCAGCAGCATTAGGACTAGCGGGCGCGACAATGAGCAGTTCTTC.